The sample holds a few counts of the clone carrying this T cell receptor beta chain. The sample comes from a study of control samples from healthy donors and cancer patients. This table comes from immunoSEQ multiplex PCR, and its TCRdb copy is limited to in-frame clones, with some not included. The repertoire has over 100,000 clones, just over 90% of them found once; the top ten carry about 4.2%. Germline CDR1 MNHNS, CDR2 SASEGT. The CDR3 spans 16 residues. V lost 2 bases and J lost 7, with 18 bases in between. The sequenced sample consisted of blood. The chain recombines TRBV6-1 with TRBJ2-1; TRBD1 is a possible D gene (7 bases). This receptor was taken from a human donor in good health. The donor label of this sample is uncertain. The CDR3 DNA is TGTGCCAGCAGTGAATTGGCTCAGGGGGGAAGGAATGAGCAGTTCTTC. Translating gives CASSELAQGGRNEQFF.